This T cell receptor (beta chain) was retrieved from a study of radiation and T cells in renal cell carcinoma (TCRdb year 2020). Looking at the study overall: The samples were drawn from a clinical trial, where primary renal cell carcinomas were treated with 15 Gy of stereotactic body radiation therapy and then removed by nephrectomy 4 weeks afterward. Across all 50 or so samples, under 5,000,000 unique CDR3 nucleotide sequences encoding roughly 2.7 million unique CDR3 amino acid sequences were identified. A total of around 50 samples underwent TCR beta sequencing, made up of some 26 tumors and some 27 peripheral blood samples. Overall study outcomes, separate from this receptor: Because pretreatment tumor biopsies were not available, the study could not determine whether clonotypes were already present within the tumor at baseline. Blood repertoire dynamics were not followed beyond 4 weeks after treatment. With a single-armed trial design, the study had no way to address how radiation dose or scheduling affects the TCR repertoire. In blood, the top tumor clonotypes increased from baseline to 2 weeks after radiation and then shrank by 4 weeks, which suggests a temporary expansion of tumor-resident clones.

The immunoSEQ kit was used, according to the manufacturer's recommendations, to generate TCR beta libraries from genomic DNA. To prepare the libraries, a first multiplex PCR with proprietary primers was run, followed by a second PCR that added unique barcodes, and a bead cleanup was done after each round. A positive control reaction and a negative control reaction, both provided in the kit, were run with every batch of samples. The final libraries were assessed on an Agilent 4200 TapeStation D1000 ScreenTape, pooled by volume, and quantified by qPCR. An Illumina NextSeq500 fitted with a MidOutput 150-cycle cartridge performed the sequencing, running 156 Read1 cycles and 15 Index1 cycles with the kit's custom primers. The pooled library was loaded at approximately 1 pM with a roughly 20% PhiX control spike-in. The paper's processing steps were these. The vendor-processed data were analyzed in R, and a clonotype was defined as all T cells that share the same CDR3 nucleotide sequence. For clone abundance analyses, frequencies were normalized to the 10,000 most abundant clones in each sample. Public T cell clones, which averaged fewer than five per sample, were excluded before analysis. Tumor-enriched clonotypes and baseline blood-enriched clonotypes were defined as those with an abundance difference of at least 32-fold between compartments. A beta-binomial differential abundance model was used to identify clonotypes that expanded or contracted between blood time points. The Baroni-Urbani and Buser coefficient was used to measure tumor-blood repertoire similarity, and groups were compared with two-tailed Wilcoxon tests in R. What TCRdb holds here is the immuneACCESS table cut down to in-frame rearrangements. Part of the clones is not present; checked against another copy, under half of the missing clones reflect an unresolved V gene, and the others are unexplained. Clone size and V and J calls were adopted from that table, with D and trimming inferred from the DNA. The sample has tens of thousands of clones on record, 82% of them singletons. 6% to 7% of the sample is in the top ten clones.

CDR1 and CDR2 are drawn from the germline V gene: SQVTM, ANQGSEA. The CDR3, from cysteine to phenylalanine, totals 14 residues. Only CDR3 DNA is held: 42 bases, read in frame from base 1. V drops 6 bases and J drops 1 base, leaving 12 bases in between. In light of the paper, this sample's time point label describes: baseline pretreatment blood. The treatment or condition label on this specimen signifies: 15 Gy SBRT to primary tumor, nephrectomy 4 weeks later. Serial peripheral blood from radiation-treated patients was sampled at baseline, 2 weeks and 4 weeks after SBRT to track tumor-enriched clonotypes. Every patient had renal cell carcinoma of clear cell pathology. Genomic DNA for TCR sequencing was prepared using the QIAamp DNA Blood Mini Kit (Qiagen). The analyses included only samples that passed all quality control checks. In its sample, this clone was seen a few times. It has no known antigen specificity. The input lacks base qualities; no much larger clone sits a single base away.

The origin of this receptor is a man between 60 and 70 years old with renal cell carcinoma. Sequencing was performed on blood, taken from a patient whose treatment included radiotherapy and nephrectomy. The V and J genes are TRBV29-1 and TRBJ2-2, and TRBD1 may be the D gene, going by 6 matching bases. The sequenced DNA: TGCAGCGTACGGACAGCTTTGAACACCGGGGAGCTGTTTTTT. Translation gives CSVRTALNTGELFF.